This entry lists 19 T cell receptor beta chains sequenced from one sample in a study of control samples from healthy donors and cancer patients. Assay: immunoSEQ multiplex PCR; the TCRdb copy retains only in-frame clones and omits some. The sample lists 150,000 or so clones; roughly 94% were seen once. Sequencing was carried out using blood. The receptors originated from a man aged 35 to 55 in good health.

This sequence joins TRBV5-6 and TRBJ2-3; D is undetermined. The CDR3 consists of 14 residues. Deletions cut 3 bases from V and 4 bases from J, with 12 bases between. Germline V gene sequence: CDR1 SGHDT, CDR2 YYEEEE. The CDR3 here is CASSSRTSADTQYF. CDR3 bases: TGTGCCAGCAGCTCTCGGACCTCAGCAGATACGCAGTATTTT.

This clone was found once. The chain employs TRBV11-3 and TRBJ1-1; D remains ambiguous. Germline CDR1 and CDR2: SGHNT and YENEEA. V was shortened by 4 bases and J by 11 bases, with 14 bases between the two germline ends. The length of the CDR3 is 12 residues. CDR3 nucleotide sequence: TGTGCCAGCAGCTCAACGGGGAGTCCGGCTTTCTTT. This gives the protein CASSSTGSPAFF. The whole variable domain, filled in from reference TRBV11-3 and TRBJ1-1, reads EAGVVQSPRYKIIEKKQPVAFWCNPISGHNTLYWYLQNLGQGPELLIRYENEEAVDDSQLPKDRFSAERLKGVDSTLKIQPAELGDSAVYLCASSSTGSPAFFGQGTRLTVV.

The V call is TRBV6-6, the J call TRBJ1-1; D is possibly TRBD1 (5 bases). The length of the CDR3 is 14 residues. Germline CDR1 MNHNY, CDR2 SVGAGI (reference sequence). Trimming removed 0 bases from V and 1 base from J, with 6 bases in between. The CDR3, as DNA: TGTGCCAGCAGTTACTCGGGGACGAACACTGAAGCTTTCTTT. Amino acids: CASSYSGTNTEAFF.

V and J are TRBV7-9 and TRBJ2-1, with D perhaps TRBD1 (6 bases). The CDR3 consists of 15 residues. V lost 8 bases, J lost 9 bases, and 23 bases lay in between. CDR1 SEHNR and CDR2 FQNEAQ come from the germline V gene (reference sequence). CDR3 region: CASGPRGDWRREQFF. The CDR3 DNA reads as TGTGCCAGCGGACCCAGGGGCGATTGGCGGCGTGAGCAGTTCTTC.

V and J are TRBV9 and TRBJ1-1; D uncertain. Germline V gene data show CDR1 as SGDLS and CDR2 as YYNGEE. The ends were cut back, 4 bases at V and 1 base at J, with 8 bases in the middle. CDR3 size: 13 residues. In nucleotides, the CDR3 is TGTGCCAGCAGCCCCCGCGGGAACACTGAAGCTTTCTTT. Protein sequence: CASSPRGNTEAFF.

A single count supports this clone. This chain links TRBV4-1 with TRBJ2-1; 11 nucleotides match TRBD2. Germline assignment: CDR1 MGHRA and CDR2 YSYEKL. The CDR3 is 17 amino acids. The J segment lost 6 bases and the V segment lost 4 bases, leaving 11 bases of the junction unmatched. The CDR3, as DNA: TGCGCCAGCAGCCTAGGACTAGCGGGTCCTAGGGTCAATGAGCAGTTCTTC. It encodes CASSLGLAGPRVNEQFF.

Concerning this clone itself: One end of the junction does not line up with germline, which may come from a read error. The same CDR3 can be traced to other DNA sequences in this sample. The chain is built from TRBV7-9 and TRBJ2-5; D perhaps matches TRBD2 (6 bases). Germline assignment: CDR1 SEHNR and CDR2 FQNEAQ (reference sequence). There are 16 residues in the CDR3. CDR3 DNA sequence: TGCGCCAGCAGCCGAATCCGCGGGATTCGGCGAGAGACCCAGTACTTC. Translated, it gives CASSRIRGIRRETQYF.

The rearrangement links TRBV5-6 to TRBJ1-2; D not resolved. The CDR3 is 14 residues long. The V gene's germline CDR1 is SGHDT and CDR2 YYEEEE. V gave up 2 bases and J gave up 4 bases, with 12 bases separating them. Here the CDR3 DNA reads TGTGCCAGCAGCTTCGGGGATTCCTTCTATGGCTACACCTTC. Its translation: CASSFGDSFYGYTF.

This sequence joins TRBV6-1 and TRBJ1-4; D remains ambiguous. CDR3 length: 16 amino acids. With 0 bases removed from V and 1 base from J, the gap between germline ends came to 9 bases. Germline assignment: CDR1 MNHNS and CDR2 SASEGT. In DNA form, the CDR3 reads TGTGCCAGCAGTGAAGCCGGACGGCTAACTAATGAAAAACTGTTTTTT. It codes for CASSEAGRLTNEKLFF.

The V call is TRBV9, the J call TRBJ2-7; D is uncertain. V was pared by 1 base and J by 6 bases, with 14 bases between. The CDR3 contains 14 residues. Looked up from germline, CDR1 is SGDLS and CDR2 is YYNGEE. CDR3 nucleotides: TGTGCCAGCAGCGTATTCGGTGGAAACACCGAGCAGTACTTC. Protein: CASSVFGGNTEQYF.

The chain employs TRBV7-8 and TRBJ2-7; 9 positions match TRBD1. Trimming removed 2 bases from V and 5 bases from J; junction bases left unmatched: 13. Germline CDR1 is SGHVS and CDR2 is FQNEAQ. The CDR3 has 17 residues. The CDR3: CASSLKGPGQGDHEQYF. CDR3 bases: TGTGCCAGCAGCTTAAAAGGGCCGGGACAGGGAGATCACGAGCAGTACTTC. Using reference TRBV7-8 and TRBJ2-7 for the parts outside the CDR3, the full variable domain is GAGVSQSPRYKVAKRGQDVALRCDPISGHVSLFWYQQALGQGPEFLTYFQNEAQLDKSGLPSDRFFAERPEGSVSTLKIQRTQQEDSAVYLCASSLKGPGQGDHEQYFGPGTRLTVT.

The chain has TRBV4-1 and TRBJ1-3; no clear D. CDR1 is MGHRA and CDR2 is YSYEKL in the germline V gene. Between the trimmed V and J ends, which lost 1 base and 7 bases, there was a span of 17 bases. The length of the CDR3 is 16 residues. The CDR3 coding sequence is TGCGCCAGCAGCCAAGGGGAGTCTCCCAAAGGGAACACCATATATTTT. This translates into CASSQGESPKGNTIYF.

The chain has TRBV6-5 and TRBJ1-5; D gene ambiguous. Trimming shortened V by 8 bases and J by 6 bases, and 14 bases separated the two germline ends. The CDR3 is 13 amino acids. CDR1 MNHEY and CDR2 SVGAGI come from the germline V gene. CDR3 sequence (DNA): TGTGCCAGCGATTCGGGGATCGGTCAGCCCCAGCATTTT. It yields the protein CASDSGIGQPQHF.

V and J are TRBV9 and TRBJ2-1, with TRBD1 matching over 8 bases. The CDR3 has 15 amino acids. With V trimmed by 4 bases and J by 8 bases, 11 bases remained unmatched. Germline V gene lookup returns CDR1 SGDLS and CDR2 YYNGEE. CDR3 DNA sequence: TGTGCCAGCAGCACAGGTAGAGGCAGGGGGCATGAGCAGTTCTTC. Its translation: CASSTGRGRGHEQFF.

The rearrangement joins TRBV5-8 to TRBJ1-4, with D unclear. The CDR3 extends over 15 amino acids. Germline values: CDR1 SGHTS, CDR2 YDEGEE. Trimming shortened V by 3 bases and J by 4 bases, and 13 bases separated the two germline ends. CDR3 residues: CASSSYMGFNEKLFF. The CDR3, as DNA: TGTGCCAGCAGCTCATACATGGGCTTTAATGAAAAACTGTTTTTT.

This CDR3 reads CASSHPGSTEAFF. The CDR3 bases are TGTGCCAGCAGCCACCCGGGAAGCACTGAAGCTTTCTTT. The chain recombines TRBV11-3 with TRBJ1-1; D unclear. Trimming cost V 5 bases and J 4 bases, with 11 bases left between them. This CDR3 comprises 13 residues. CDR1 and CDR2 from the germline V gene are SGHNT and YENEEA.

V gene TRBV27 combines with J gene TRBJ1-2; 9 bases agree with TRBD1. Per germline, CDR1 MNHEY and CDR2 SMNVEV (reference sequence). Trimming removed 5 bases from V and 0 bases from J; junction bases left unmatched: 13. CDR3 length equals 18 residues. In DNA form, the CDR3 reads TGTGCCAGCAGTCCTAGGGCCCCGGGACAGGGTTCTAACTATGGCTACACCTTC. Its protein product is CASSPRAPGQGSNYGYTF.

The rearrangement links TRBV6-5 to TRBJ2-2; D gene ambiguous. Trimming pared 6 bases from V and 7 bases from J, leaving 15 bases between. CDR3 size: 14 residues. Germline CDR1 and CDR2: MNHEY and SVGAGI. The CDR3 sequence: CASSPMSLGGELFF. The DNA for the CDR3 is TGTGCCAGCAGCCCCATGAGCCTAGGCGGGGAGCTGTTTTTT.

The chain uses TRBV27 and TRBJ2-7, with a weak D call TRBD1 (5 bases). The CDR3 loop spans 14 amino acids. Germline CDR1 and CDR2: MNHEY and SMNVEV (reference sequence). The V end was cut by 8 bases, the J end by 4 bases, with 18 bases between. The CDR3, as DNA: TGTGCCAGCTACACTAAGGGGCAGTTTTACGAGCAGTACTTC. It yields the protein CASYTKGQFYEQYF.